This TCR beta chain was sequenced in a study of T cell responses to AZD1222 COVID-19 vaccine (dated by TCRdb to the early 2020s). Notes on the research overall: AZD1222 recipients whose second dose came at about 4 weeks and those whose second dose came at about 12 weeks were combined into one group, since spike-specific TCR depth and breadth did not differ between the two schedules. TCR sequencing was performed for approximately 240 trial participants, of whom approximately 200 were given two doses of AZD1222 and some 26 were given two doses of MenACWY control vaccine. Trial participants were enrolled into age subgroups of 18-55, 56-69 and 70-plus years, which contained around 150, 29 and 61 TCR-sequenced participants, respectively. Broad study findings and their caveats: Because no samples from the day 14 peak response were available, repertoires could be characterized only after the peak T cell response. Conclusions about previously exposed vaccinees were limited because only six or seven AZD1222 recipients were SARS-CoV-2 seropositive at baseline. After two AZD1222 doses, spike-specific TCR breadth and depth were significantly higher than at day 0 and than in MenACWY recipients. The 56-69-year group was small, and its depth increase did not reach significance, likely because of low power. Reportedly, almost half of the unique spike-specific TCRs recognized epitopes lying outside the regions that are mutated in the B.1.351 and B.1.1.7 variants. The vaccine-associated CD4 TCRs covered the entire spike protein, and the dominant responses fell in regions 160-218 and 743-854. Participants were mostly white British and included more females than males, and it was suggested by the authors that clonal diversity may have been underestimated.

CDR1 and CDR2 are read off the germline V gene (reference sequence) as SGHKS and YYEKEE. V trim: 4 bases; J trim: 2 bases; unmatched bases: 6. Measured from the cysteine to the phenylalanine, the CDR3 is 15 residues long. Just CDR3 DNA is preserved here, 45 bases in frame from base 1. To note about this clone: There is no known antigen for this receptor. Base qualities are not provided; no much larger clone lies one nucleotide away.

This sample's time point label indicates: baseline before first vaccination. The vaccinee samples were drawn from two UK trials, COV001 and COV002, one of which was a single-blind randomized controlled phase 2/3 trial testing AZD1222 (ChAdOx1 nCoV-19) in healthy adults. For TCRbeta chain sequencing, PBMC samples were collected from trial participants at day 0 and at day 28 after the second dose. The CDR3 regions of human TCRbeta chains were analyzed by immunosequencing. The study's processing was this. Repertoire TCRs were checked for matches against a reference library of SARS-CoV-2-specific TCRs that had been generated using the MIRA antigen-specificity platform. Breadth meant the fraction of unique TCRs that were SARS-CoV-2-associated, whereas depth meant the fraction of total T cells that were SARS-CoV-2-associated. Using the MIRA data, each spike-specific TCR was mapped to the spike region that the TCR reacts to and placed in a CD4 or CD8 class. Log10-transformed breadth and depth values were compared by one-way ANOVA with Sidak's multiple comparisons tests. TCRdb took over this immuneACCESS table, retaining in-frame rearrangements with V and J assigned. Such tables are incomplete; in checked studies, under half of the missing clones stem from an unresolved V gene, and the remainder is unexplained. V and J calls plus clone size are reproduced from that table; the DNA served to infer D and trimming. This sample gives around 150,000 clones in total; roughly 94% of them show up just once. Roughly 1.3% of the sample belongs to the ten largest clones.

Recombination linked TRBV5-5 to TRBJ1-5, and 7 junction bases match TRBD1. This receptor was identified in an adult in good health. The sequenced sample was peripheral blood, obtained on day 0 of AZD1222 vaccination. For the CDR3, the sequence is CASSRNQGGNQPQHF. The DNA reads TGTGCCAGCAGCCGAAATCAGGGGGGCAATCAGCCCCAGCATTTT.